The source of this T cell receptor (beta chain) is a study of cytomegalovirus exposure and HLA in healthy donors. Across the whole study: Among around 400 genotyped donors, roughly 80% fell in the Caucasian-associated ancestry cluster. Study findings and constraints: In vitro experiments confirmed that a few CMV-associated chains were specific for CMV antigens.

This clone was seen just once. The antigen remains undetermined. The germline V gene has CDR1 SGHTA and CDR2 FQGTGA. V trimming: 5 bases; J trimming: 4 bases; junction bases outside the gene matches: 10. The CDR3 consists of 16 residues. Vbeta (60) and Jbeta (13) primers were used in the PCR. TCRdb's copy holds only in-frame clones and misses some; the assay was immunoSEQ multiplex PCR. The sample has about 92,000 clones; approximately 81% are singletons. The V gene is TRBV7-3, the J gene TRBJ2-3, with TRBD2 matching over 9 bases. Sequencing was performed on PBMCs. This clonotype was sampled from a girl aged 2 to 9 in good health and CMV-seropositive. The CDR3 nucleotides are TGTGCCAGCAGCCCCGGGGCGGGAGGGTTCCCAGATACGCAGTATTTT. Translating gives CASSPGAGGFPDTQYF. The complete variable domain, with remaining parts taken from reference TRBV7-3 and TRBJ2-3, reads GAGVSQTPSNKVTEKGKYVELRCDPISGHTALYWYRQSLGQGPEFLIYFQGTGAADDSGLPNDRFFAVRPEGSVSTLKIQRTERGDSAVYLCASSPGAGGFPDTQYFGPGTRLTVL.